These T cell receptor beta chains were read from a single sample in a study of T-cell memory formation after mild COVID-19. TCRdb passed the 5' RACE reads through MiXCR, listing each CDR3 protein once. Of roughly 450,000 distinct CDR3 sequences in the sample, roughly 18% are singletons; the top ten hold roughly 21%. Sequencing was performed on PBMCs or a T cell subset sorted from them (not recorded which). Receptors originate from a man younger than 30 who had mild COVID-19 (a few samples of this study predate the infection). Cell type and time point are not known. Both conserved end residues are part of each CDR3. D genes are given only for firm matches.

j_call,v_call,d_call,cdr3_aa
TRBJ2-7,TRBV25-1,TRBD1,CASSGRFQRSGQFIEQYF
TRBJ1-5,TRBV28,NA,CASREGRRNQPQHF
TRBJ1-5,TRBV7-2,NA,CASSSQNQPQHF
TRBJ1-6,TRBV27,NA,CASSWSNNSPLHF
TRBJ2-1,TRBV3-1,NA,CASTGYNEQFF
TRBJ1-5,TRBV15,TRBD1,CATSRNRGTNQPQHF
TRBJ1-3,TRBV5-1,NA,CASSLVGEGAGNTIYF
TRBJ2-1,TRBV6-2/TRBV6-3,TRBD1,CASRRTGDNEQFF
TRBJ2-1,TRBV7-2,NA,CASSFVGYMPSSYNEQFF
TRBJ2-3,TRBV6-2/TRBV6-3,NA,CASGRSTDTQYF
TRBJ1-1,TRBV12-3/TRBV12-4,NA,CASSPQGSNTEAFF
TRBJ1-1,TRBV3-1,NA,CASSPRQFMNTEAFF
TRBJ2-3,TRBV4-2,TRBD1,CASRGTGSTDTQYF
TRBJ2-3,TRBV5-4,NA,CASSRLAESSTDTQYF
TRBJ1-2,TRBV6-5,NA,CASRAGRNGYTF
TRBJ1-1,TRBV20-1,NA,CSAPRHGVVAFF
TRBJ2-1,TRBV12-3/TRBV12-4,TRBD2,CASRLLAGGRNEQFF